The clone carrying this T cell receptor beta chain was detected many times. V trimming: 3 bases; J trimming: 6 bases; junction bases outside the gene matches: 4. The length of the CDR3 is 13 residues. Germline loops: CDR1 LNHDA, CDR2 SQIVND (reference sequence). The sequenced template was RNA, covering the TCR beta CDR3 region. Scientists carried out first-round RT-PCR using HTBI primers and then a second-round multiplex PCR. From the multiplex PCR reads, TCRdb called clonotypes with MiXCR, one entry per CDR3 protein. The table lists some 150,000 distinct CDR3 sequences, just under 40% of them singletons, with roughly 9% in the top ten. This sample is part of a study of Graves' ophthalmopathy and Graves' hyperthyroidism. Clinicians diagnosed using symptoms, serum thyroxine, TRAb, thyroid ultrasound and orbital computed tomography.

This receptor was identified in a man aged 30 to 39 with Graves' ophthalmopathy. The V gene is TRBV19, the J gene TRBJ2-7; 8 nucleotides agree with TRBD1. Material for sequencing was peripheral blood. CDR3 sequence reads: CASSMGQVGEQYF. CDR3 bases: TGTGCCAGTAGTATGGGACAGGTCGGCGAGCAGTACTTC.